Listed below are T cell receptor beta chains from one sample, sequenced in a study of blood T cells in healthy people across ages. TCRdb fed the 5' RACE reads into MiXCR, producing one record per CDR3 protein. Of some 940,000 distinct CDR3 sequences in the sample, under 35% were seen once. The sample was also linked to a second study, of T cells of mothers and their children.

Sequencing input: blood. These receptors all come from a woman aged 40 to 50 in good health. Both conserved end residues are part of each CDR3. Fields, in order: J gene, clone size, D gene, V gene, CDR3 protein, CDR3 DNA. D genes are given only for firm matches. Only part of the rows carry a size: once, few, many, or a class if the clone is expanded.

J gene: TRBJ2-1
clone size: .
D gene: .
V gene: TRBV27
CDR3 protein: CASSLQGFNEQFF
CDR3 DNA: TGTGCCAGCAGTTTGCAGGGGTTCAATGAGCAGTTCTTC

J gene: TRBJ2-1
clone size: many
D gene: .
V gene: TRBV4-3
CDR3 protein: CASSQKINNEQFF
CDR3 DNA: TGCGCCAGCAGCCAAAAGATAAACAATGAGCAGTTCTTC

J gene: TRBJ1-1
clone size: .
D gene: .
V gene: TRBV28
CDR3 protein: CASVGASTEAFF
CDR3 DNA: TGTGCCAGCGTGGGGGCTAGCACTGAAGCTTTCTTT

J gene: TRBJ1-1
clone size: .
D gene: .
V gene: TRBV28
CDR3 protein: CASNPGGLNTEAFF
CDR3 DNA: TGTGCCAGCAACCCGGGGGGTCTGAACACTGAAGCTTTCTTT

J gene: TRBJ2-3
clone size: few
D gene: .
V gene: TRBV4-1
CDR3 protein: CASSLGVASSTDTQYF
CDR3 DNA: TGCGCCAGCAGCCTTGGGGTCGCCTCTAGCACAGATACGCAGTATTTT

J gene: TRBJ2-1
clone size: few
D gene: .
V gene: TRBV9
CDR3 protein: CASSVMGVSSYNEQFF
CDR3 DNA: TGTGCCAGCAGCGTAATGGGGGTTAGCTCCTACAATGAGCAGTTCTTC

J gene: TRBJ1-2
clone size: few
D gene: .
V gene: TRBV28
CDR3 protein: CASITPGTSDGYTF
CDR3 DNA: TGTGCCAGCATCACCCCCGGGACATCCGATGGCTACACCTTC

J gene: TRBJ2-7
clone size: many
D gene: TRBD1
V gene: TRBV20-1
CDR3 protein: CSASPGQGSSYEQYF
CDR3 DNA: TGCAGTGCTAGCCCCGGACAGGGAAGTTCCTACGAGCAGTACTTC

J gene: TRBJ2-7
clone size: few
D gene: .
V gene: TRBV7-6
CDR3 protein: CASSLAPTGSYEQYF
CDR3 DNA: TGTGCCAGCAGCTTAGCCCCAACAGGGTCCTACGAGCAGTACTTC

J gene: TRBJ1-6
clone size: few
D gene: .
V gene: TRBV27
CDR3 protein: CASSLSFRSQGTSPLHF
CDR3 DNA: TGTGCCAGCAGTTTATCCTTTCGCTCCCAGGGTACTTCACCCCTCCACTTT

J gene: TRBJ1-4
clone size: .
D gene: .
V gene: TRBV3-1
CDR3 protein: CASSQMDVATNEELFF
CDR3 DNA: TGTGCCAGCAGCCAAATGGACGTCGCAACTAATGAAGAACTGTTTTTT

J gene: TRBJ2-1
clone size: few
D gene: .
V gene: TRBV4-1
CDR3 protein: CASSQGGLASTEQFF
CDR3 DNA: TGCGCCAGCAGCCAAGGTGGCCTAGCGAGTACCGAGCAGTTCTTC

J gene: TRBJ2-3
clone size: many
D gene: .
V gene: TRBV7-9
CDR3 protein: CASSLEHTTQYF
CDR3 DNA: TGTGCCAGCAGCTTAGAACACACCACGCAGTATTTT

J gene: TRBJ1-2
clone size: many
D gene: TRBD1
V gene: TRBV7-2
CDR3 protein: CASTGGNYGYTF
CDR3 DNA: TGTGCCAGCACAGGGGGTAACTATGGCTACACCTTC

J gene: TRBJ2-5
clone size: few
D gene: .
V gene: TRBV5-1
CDR3 protein: CASRFLGEETQYF
CDR3 DNA: TGCGCCAGCAGGTTCCTAGGGGAAGAGACCCAGTACTTC

J gene: TRBJ1-2
clone size: .
D gene: .
V gene: TRBV28
CDR3 protein: CASSPLRVAGYTF
CDR3 DNA: TGTGCCAGCAGTCCCCTCCGGGTAGCTGGCTACACCTTC

J gene: TRBJ1-5
clone size: many
D gene: .
V gene: TRBV4-1
CDR3 protein: CASSRTVSQGNQPQHF
CDR3 DNA: TGCGCCAGCAGCCGGACGGTCAGCCAGGGCAATCAGCCCCAGCATTTT

J gene: TRBJ2-1
clone size: .
D gene: .
V gene: TRBV5-1
CDR3 protein: CASGLAGTPRNEQFF
CDR3 DNA: TGCGCCAGCGGCTTGGCCGGGACCCCTCGGAATGAGCAGTTCTTC

J gene: TRBJ2-7
clone size: .
D gene: .
V gene: TRBV11-3
CDR3 protein: CASSRTFPSYEQYF
CDR3 DNA: TGTGCCAGCAGCCGGACATTCCCCTCCTACGAGCAGTACTTC

J gene: TRBJ1-4
clone size: .
D gene: .
V gene: TRBV27
CDR3 protein: CASSLFRGEATNEKLFF
CDR3 DNA: TGTGCCAGCAGTTTATTTAGGGGGGAGGCAACTAATGAAAAACTGTTTTTT